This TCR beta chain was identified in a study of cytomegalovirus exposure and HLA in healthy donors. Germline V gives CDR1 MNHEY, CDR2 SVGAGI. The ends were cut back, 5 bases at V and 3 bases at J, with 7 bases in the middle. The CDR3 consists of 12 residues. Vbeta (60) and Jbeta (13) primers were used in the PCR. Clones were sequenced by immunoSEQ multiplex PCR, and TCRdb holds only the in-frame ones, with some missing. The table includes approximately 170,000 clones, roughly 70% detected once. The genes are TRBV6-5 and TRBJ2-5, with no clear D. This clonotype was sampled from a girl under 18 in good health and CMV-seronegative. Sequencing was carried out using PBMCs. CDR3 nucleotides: TGTGCCAGCAGTCCCCCGGAAGAGACCCAGTACTTC. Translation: CASSPPEETQYF.